The clone carrying this TCR beta chain showed up many times. The source of the sample is a study of prognosis after radiotherapy for stage I lung cancer. Study summary: Concurrent therapy was not administered with stereotactic body radiotherapy to any patient.

Two time points each involved a draw of approximately 6.4 milliliters of peripheral blood. From genomic DNA, two-round multiplex PCR was used to amplify TCR beta CDR3. For every TRBV and TRBJ gene, a specific primer was used in first-round PCR. TCRdb fed the multiplex PCR reads into MiXCR, producing one record per CDR3 protein. Of 50,000 or so distinct CDR3 sequences detected, over 30% appear once; the ten largest clones hold 9.2%. Germline CDR1 and CDR2: SGHTA and FQGNSA. Trimming pared 0 bases from V and 10 bases from J, leaving 10 bases between. There are 13 residues in the CDR3. Here the sequenced sample was PBMCs, taken before or after stereotactic body radiation therapy (not recorded which). The chain recombines TRBV7-2 with TRBJ2-1; D is unclear. This TCR was recovered from a donor over 45 with non-small cell lung cancer. The CDR3 loop is CASSLAGLAEQFF. In DNA, the CDR3 is TGTGCCAGCAGCTTAGCCGGCTTAGCAGAGCAGTTCTTC.